A selection of T cell receptor beta chains follows, all from one sample in a study of cytotoxic CD8 clonotypes in ibrutinib-treated CLL. Repertoires were generated with immunoSEQ multiplex PCR, while TCRdb's copy carries only in-frame clones and drops some. This sample has fewer than 150,000 clones; 84% occur once, and the top ten carry roughly 3.3%. The sample here was PBMCs, taken after 24 months of ibrutinib treatment. Source of these receptors: a human donor with chronic lymphocytic leukemia. CDR3s include the opening cysteine and the closing phenylalanine or tryptophan. D genes are given only for firm matches. Clone size is not always given. Where it is, it says once, few, many or a class for expanded clones.

j_call: TRBJ2-3
v_call: TRBV19
clone_size: NA
d_call: NA
cdr3_aa: CASSGGRRTDTQYF
cdr3_nt: TGTGCCAGTAGTGGGGGCAGGAGGACAGATACGCAGTATTTT

j_call: TRBJ1-4
v_call: TRBV7-9
clone_size: NA
d_call: NA
cdr3_aa: CASSLTGANEKLFF
cdr3_nt: TGTGCCAGCAGTCTCACCGGGGCTAATGAAAAACTGTTTTTT

j_call: TRBJ2-5
v_call: TRBV15
clone_size: NA
d_call: NA
cdr3_aa: CATSRDPDSQETQYF
cdr3_nt: TGTGCCACCAGCAGAGATCCCGACAGCCAAGAGACCCAGTACTTC

j_call: TRBJ2-7
v_call: TRBV7-2
clone_size: NA
d_call: NA
cdr3_aa: CASSSTSSSLGEQYF
cdr3_nt: TGTGCCAGCAGCTCCACCTCCAGTAGCCTGGGCGAGCAGTACTTC

j_call: TRBJ2-3
v_call: TRBV5-6
clone_size: NA
d_call: NA
cdr3_aa: CASSAPGSAITDTQYF
cdr3_nt: TGTGCCAGCAGCGCCCCCGGTAGCGCCATCACAGATACGCAGTATTTT

j_call: TRBJ2-5
v_call: TRBV5-1
clone_size: NA
d_call: NA
cdr3_aa: CASSSGRQETQYF
cdr3_nt: TGCGCCAGCAGCTCGGGACGGCAAGAGACCCAGTACTTC

j_call: TRBJ1-2
v_call: TRBV2
clone_size: NA
d_call: NA
cdr3_aa: CASSAVGGVRDGYTF
cdr3_nt: TGTGCCAGCAGTGCCGTGGGGGGCGTGAGGGATGGCTACACCTTC

j_call: TRBJ1-5
v_call: TRBV5-1
clone_size: NA
d_call: NA
cdr3_aa: CASSLDGNQPQHF
cdr3_nt: TGCGCCAGCAGCTTGGATGGGAATCAGCCCCAGCATTTT

j_call: TRBJ2-1
v_call: TRBV9
clone_size: NA
d_call: TRBD2
cdr3_aa: CASSILAGGPGEQFF
cdr3_nt: TGTGCCAGCAGCATACTAGCGGGGGGGCCTGGAGAGCAGTTCTTC

j_call: TRBJ1-1
v_call: TRBV29-1
clone_size: NA
d_call: NA
cdr3_aa: CSVEDPGTEAFF
cdr3_nt: TGCAGCGTTGAAGATCCGGGCACTGAAGCTTTCTTT

j_call: TRBJ2-5
v_call: TRBV7-2
clone_size: NA
d_call: NA
cdr3_aa: CASSRGGFIWETQYF
cdr3_nt: TGTGCCAGCAGCAGGGGCGGCTTTATATGGGAGACCCAGTACTTC

j_call: TRBJ1-5
v_call: TRBV28
clone_size: NA
d_call: NA
cdr3_aa: CASKGGNQPQHF
cdr3_nt: TGTGCCAGTAAGGGGGGTAATCAGCCCCAGCATTTT

j_call: TRBJ2-7
v_call: TRBV5-1
clone_size: NA
d_call: NA
cdr3_aa: CASSLAGAGFYEQYF
cdr3_nt: TGCGCCAGCAGCTTGGCCGGGGCCGGGTTTTACGAGCAGTACTTC

j_call: TRBJ1-2
v_call: TRBV7-2
clone_size: few
d_call: NA
cdr3_aa: CASSRSYGYTF
cdr3_nt: TGTGCCAGCAGCCGGAGCTATGGCTACACCTTC

j_call: TRBJ1-2
v_call: TRBV6-1
clone_size: NA
d_call: NA
cdr3_aa: CASSPYGLYGYTF
cdr3_nt: TGTGCCAGCAGTCCTTACGGACTCTATGGCTACACCTTC

j_call: TRBJ1-2
v_call: TRBV18
clone_size: once
d_call: NA
cdr3_aa: CASSPKIGLFTGGYTF
cdr3_nt: TGTGCCAGCTCACCAAAAATCGGTCTCTTTACGGGTGGCTACACCTTC

j_call: TRBJ1-4
v_call: TRBV5-1
clone_size: NA
d_call: NA
cdr3_aa: CASSLEGGTNEKLFF
cdr3_nt: TGCGCCAGCAGCTTGGAAGGTGGGACTAATGAAAAACTGTTTTTT

j_call: TRBJ2-5
v_call: TRBV7-2
clone_size: NA
d_call: NA
cdr3_aa: CASSLAWGPNAKTQYF
cdr3_nt: TGTGCCAGCAGCTTAGCTTGGGGCCCGAACGCCAAGACCCAGTACTTC

j_call: TRBJ1-1
v_call: TRBV11-2
clone_size: once
d_call: NA
cdr3_aa: CASSLQGTSTEAFF
cdr3_nt: TGTGCCAGCAGCTTACAGGGGACGAGCACTGAAGCTTTCTTT

j_call: TRBJ1-6
v_call: TRBV6-4
clone_size: NA
d_call: TRBD1
cdr3_aa: CASSAVGQGNSPLHF
cdr3_nt: TGTGCCAGCAGTGCCGTGGGACAGGGCAATTCACCCCTCCACTTT

j_call: TRBJ1-2
v_call: TRBV7-2
clone_size: NA
d_call: NA
cdr3_aa: CASSQSEGLYGYTF
cdr3_nt: TGTGCCAGCAGCCAGAGCGAGGGTCTCTATGGCTACACCTTC

j_call: TRBJ1-1
v_call: TRBV27
clone_size: NA
d_call: NA
cdr3_aa: CASSLLRGDTEAFF
cdr3_nt: TGTGCCAGCAGTTTACTCAGAGGGGACACTGAAGCTTTCTTT

j_call: TRBJ1-1
v_call: TRBV9
clone_size: NA
d_call: TRBD1
cdr3_aa: CASSPTGEEDTEAFF
cdr3_nt: TGTGCCAGCAGCCCGACAGGGGAGGAGGACACTGAAGCTTTCTTT

j_call: TRBJ2-7
v_call: TRBV27
clone_size: NA
d_call: TRBD1
cdr3_aa: CASSSRDSHDRYEQYF
cdr3_nt: TGTGCCAGCAGTTCTCGGGACAGCCATGACCGCTACGAGCAGTACTTC

j_call: TRBJ2-2
v_call: TRBV18
clone_size: few
d_call: TRBD1
cdr3_aa: CASQGDRDTGELFF
cdr3_nt: TGTGCCAGCCAAGGGGACAGGGACACCGGGGAGCTGTTTTTT

j_call: TRBJ1-1
v_call: TRBV9
clone_size: NA
d_call: NA
cdr3_aa: CASSFTGTLNTEAFF
cdr3_nt: TGTGCCAGCAGCTTTACCGGGACGTTGAACACTGAAGCTTTCTTT

j_call: TRBJ1-3
v_call: TRBV2
clone_size: NA
d_call: NA
cdr3_aa: CASSESHTLIYF
cdr3_nt: TGTGCCAGCAGTGAATCCCACACTCTCATATATTTT

j_call: TRBJ1-5
v_call: TRBV16
clone_size: NA
d_call: NA
cdr3_aa: CASSQSMAANQPQHF
cdr3_nt: TGTGCCAGCAGCCAATCGATGGCAGCAAATCAGCCCCAGCATTTT

j_call: TRBJ1-2
v_call: TRBV6-1
clone_size: few
d_call: NA
cdr3_aa: CASSGIGLGYTF
cdr3_nt: TGTGCCAGCAGTGGGATTGGACTTGGCTACACCTTC

j_call: TRBJ2-5
v_call: TRBV7-8
clone_size: NA
d_call: NA
cdr3_aa: CASSFQRVQIQETQYF
cdr3_nt: TGTGCCAGCAGCTTCCAACGAGTACAGATCCAAGAGACCCAGTACTTC

j_call: TRBJ1-2
v_call: TRBV10-3
clone_size: NA
d_call: NA
cdr3_aa: CAILLDGTNYGYTF
cdr3_nt: TGTGCCATCTTGTTGGACGGGACTAACTATGGCTACACCTTC